This T cell receptor beta chain emerged from a study of cytomegalovirus exposure and HLA in healthy donors. V lost 0 bases and J 0 bases, leaving 11 bases between the germline ends. Germline V gene lookup returns CDR1 ENHRY and CDR2 SYGVKD. The length of the CDR3 is 16 residues. Use of 60 Vbeta and 13 Jbeta primers characterized the PCR. Profiled with immunoSEQ multiplex PCR; TCRdb holds only in-frame clones, not every one. In all, the sample yields tens of thousands of clones. Input material: PBMCs. The origin of this receptor is a female donor in good health and CMV-seronegative. This chain connects TRBV10-3 to TRBJ1-2; possible D gene TRBD1, 5 bases. The CDR3 reads CAISESLSGANYGYTF. The CDR3 DNA sequence: TGTGCCATCAGTGAGTCGCTATCGGGGGCTAACTATGGCTACACCTTC.